The 7 T cell receptor beta chains below come from one sample, sequenced in a study of blood T cell repertoires in COVID-19. This table comes from immunoSEQ multiplex PCR, and its TCRdb copy is limited to in-frame clones, with some not included. The sample has more than 250,000 clones, 88% seen once. Sequencing was carried out using peripheral blood. All receptors come from a human donor in a cohort sampled during active COVID-19.

The chain uses TRBV30 and TRBJ2-7, with D perhaps TRBD2 (5 bases). Germline lookup yields CDR1 GTSNPN and CDR2 SVGIG (reference sequence). This CDR3 is 13 amino acids long. Trimming stripped 1 base from V and 3 bases from J, with 10 bases between. The CDR3 DNA reads TGTGCCTGGAGTGACCCGAGGGTCTACGAGCAGTACTTC. This encodes CAWSDPRVYEQYF.

This clone was seen just once. This chain connects TRBV19 to TRBJ2-5; 9 bases align to TRBD2. Germline trimming cut 3 bases from V and 1 base from J; bases unmatched to any gene: 9. The germline gives CDR1 LNHDA, CDR2 SQIVND (reference sequence). This CDR3 has 17 residues. The CDR3 sequence is CASSIQHWREGQETQYF. CDR3 nucleotides: TGTGCCAGTAGTATCCAGCATTGGCGGGAGGGCCAAGAGACCCAGTACTTC.

This chain joins TRBV9 and TRBJ1-6; D gene uncertain. Germline V CDR1 and CDR2: SGDLS, YYNGEE. The CDR3 runs to 15 residues. Trimming cost V 3 bases and J 5 bases, with 12 bases left between them. CDR3 coding DNA: TGTGCCAGCAGCGCTACTAGCAATAATAATTCACCCCTCCACTTT. Protein product: CASSATSNNNSPLHF.

The chain recombines TRBV27 with TRBJ2-3; unclear D gene. The CDR3 runs to 14 residues. Germline CDR1 is MNHEY and CDR2 is SMNVEV (reference sequence). V lost 5 bases and J lost 0, with 9 bases in between. CDR3 in DNA: TGTGCCAGCAGTCGACTCGGGAGCACAGATACGCAGTATTTT. As protein: CASSRLGSTDTQYF.

The rearrangement joins TRBV19 to TRBJ1-1; 10 bases map to TRBD1. CDR1 LNHDA and CDR2 SQIVND come from the germline V gene (reference sequence). V dropped 6 bases and J dropped 0; count of bases not matched to a gene: 7. The CDR3 covers 16 residues. For the CDR3, the DNA is TGTGCCAGTAGGGACAGGGGGTCCCTGCTGAACACTGAAGCTTTCTTT. It encodes CASRDRGSLLNTEAFF.

The J gene is TRBJ1-6, the V gene TRBV27; 7 bases map to TRBD1. The CDR3 is 15 residues long. The junction had 5 bases not matched to a gene; V was cut back by 5 bases and J by 4 bases. CDR1 MNHEY and CDR2 SMNVEV come from the germline V gene (reference sequence). Here the CDR3 reads CASSRRDRYNSPLHF. CDR3 sequence (DNA): TGTGCCAGCAGTCGCCGGGACAGATATAATTCACCCCTCCACTTT.

The DNA of the CDR3 is TGTGCCAGCAGTTCCGGGACAGGGGGCAGGAACACTGAAGCTTTCTTT. This encodes CASSSGTGGRNTEAFF. V and J are TRBV6-2 or TRBV6-3 and TRBJ1-1; 12 bases align to TRBD1. The CDR3 runs 16 residues. The J segment lost 1 base and the V segment lost 4 bases, leaving 4 bases of the junction unmatched. Germline-derived CDR1 and CDR2 are MNHEY and SVGEGT.